The clone carrying this T cell receptor (beta chain) was seen ten or more times. Antigen: not known. The trim removed 2 bases at V and 15 bases at J, leaving 7 bases unmatched. This CDR3 has 13 amino acids. Germline-derived CDR1 and CDR2 are LGHDT and YNNKEL (reference sequence). The data were obtained in a study of T cells in Graves' hyperthyroidism and ophthalmopathy. Researchers amplified the TCR beta CDR3 regions from RNA transcripts. The study used the HTBI primer set for a first-round RT-PCR of the TCR CDR3. TCRdb reprocessed the multiplex PCR reads via MiXCR and lists one record per CDR3 protein. Of approximately 420,000 distinct CDR3 sequences in the sample, more than 12% are singletons; the top ten hold over 25%. Notes on the study in general: Most thyroid clonotypes expanded above 0.001 were also detected in blood.

The sequenced material came from blood. This TCR came from a woman younger than 45 with Graves' hyperthyroidism. The V call is TRBV3-1, the J call TRBJ1-6, with TRBD1 identical over 7 bases. The CDR3 reads CASSQPQGNSLHF. CDR3 nucleotide sequence: TGTGCCAGCAGCCAACCACAGGGGAATAGCCTCCACTTT.